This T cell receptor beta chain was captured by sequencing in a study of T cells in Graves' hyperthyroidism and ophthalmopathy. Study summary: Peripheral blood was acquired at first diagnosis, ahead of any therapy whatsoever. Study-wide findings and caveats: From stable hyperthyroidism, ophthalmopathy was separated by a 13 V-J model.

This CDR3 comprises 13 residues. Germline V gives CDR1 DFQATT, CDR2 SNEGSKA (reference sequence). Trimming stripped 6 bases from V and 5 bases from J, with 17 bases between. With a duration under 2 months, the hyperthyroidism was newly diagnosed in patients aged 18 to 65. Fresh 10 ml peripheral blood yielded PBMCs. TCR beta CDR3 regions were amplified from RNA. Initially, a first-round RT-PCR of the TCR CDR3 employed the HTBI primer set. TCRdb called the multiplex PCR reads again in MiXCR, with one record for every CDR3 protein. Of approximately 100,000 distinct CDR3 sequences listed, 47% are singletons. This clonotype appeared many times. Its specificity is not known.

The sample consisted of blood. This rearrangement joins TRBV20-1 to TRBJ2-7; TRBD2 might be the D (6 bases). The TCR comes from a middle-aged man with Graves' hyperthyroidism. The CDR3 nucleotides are TGCAGTGCCACTTGGGACTTGGGGAACGAGCAGTACTTC. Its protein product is CSATWDLGNEQYF.